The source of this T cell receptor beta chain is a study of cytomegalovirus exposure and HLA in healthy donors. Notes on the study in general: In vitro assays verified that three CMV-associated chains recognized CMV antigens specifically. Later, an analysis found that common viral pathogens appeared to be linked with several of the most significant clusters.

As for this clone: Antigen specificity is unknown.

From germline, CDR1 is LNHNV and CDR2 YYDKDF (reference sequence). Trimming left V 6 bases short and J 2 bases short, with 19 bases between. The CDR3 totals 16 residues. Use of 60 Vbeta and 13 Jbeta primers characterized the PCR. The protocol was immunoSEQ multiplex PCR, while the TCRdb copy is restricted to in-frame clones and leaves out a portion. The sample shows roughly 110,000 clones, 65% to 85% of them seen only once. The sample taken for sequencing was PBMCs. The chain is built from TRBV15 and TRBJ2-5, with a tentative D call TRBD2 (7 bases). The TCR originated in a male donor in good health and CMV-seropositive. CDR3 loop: CATRQGSGARQETQYF. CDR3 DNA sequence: TGTGCCACCAGGCAGGGGAGCGGGGCGCGGCAAGAGACCCAGTACTTC.